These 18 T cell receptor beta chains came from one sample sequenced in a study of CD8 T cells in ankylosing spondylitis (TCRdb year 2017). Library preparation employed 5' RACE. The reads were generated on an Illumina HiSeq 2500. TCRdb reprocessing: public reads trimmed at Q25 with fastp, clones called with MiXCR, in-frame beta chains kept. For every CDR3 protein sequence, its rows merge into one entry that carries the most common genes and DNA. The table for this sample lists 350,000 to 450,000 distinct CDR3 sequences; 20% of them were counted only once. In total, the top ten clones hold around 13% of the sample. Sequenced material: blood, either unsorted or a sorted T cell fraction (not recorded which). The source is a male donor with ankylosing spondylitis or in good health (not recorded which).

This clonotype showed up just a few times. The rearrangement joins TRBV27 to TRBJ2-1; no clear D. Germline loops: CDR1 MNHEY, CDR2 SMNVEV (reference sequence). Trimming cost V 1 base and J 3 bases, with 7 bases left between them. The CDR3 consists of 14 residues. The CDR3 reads CASSLYTSYNEQFF. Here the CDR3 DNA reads TGTGCCAGCAGTTTATATACCAGCTACAATGAGCAGTTCTTC.

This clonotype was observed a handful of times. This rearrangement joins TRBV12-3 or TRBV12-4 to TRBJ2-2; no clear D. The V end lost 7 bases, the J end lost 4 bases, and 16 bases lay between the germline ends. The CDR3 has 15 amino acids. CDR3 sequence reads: CASTTAPFLTGELFF. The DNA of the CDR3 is TGTGCCAGCACCACGGCCCCTTTTCTCACCGGGGAGCTGTTTTTT.

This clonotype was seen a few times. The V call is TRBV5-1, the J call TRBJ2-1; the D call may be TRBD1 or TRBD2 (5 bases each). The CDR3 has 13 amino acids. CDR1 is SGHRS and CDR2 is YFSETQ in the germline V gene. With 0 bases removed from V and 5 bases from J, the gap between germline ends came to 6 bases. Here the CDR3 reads CASSLAGHNEQFF. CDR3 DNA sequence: TGCGCCAGCAGCTTGGCGGGGCACAATGAGCAGTTCTTC.

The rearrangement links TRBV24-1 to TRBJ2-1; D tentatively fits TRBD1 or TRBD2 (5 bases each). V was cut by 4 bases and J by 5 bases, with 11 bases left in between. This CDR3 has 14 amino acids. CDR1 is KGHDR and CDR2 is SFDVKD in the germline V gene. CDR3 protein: CATSDPGPNNEQFF. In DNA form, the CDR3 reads TGTGCCACCAGTGACCCGGGGCCGAACAATGAGCAGTTCTTC.

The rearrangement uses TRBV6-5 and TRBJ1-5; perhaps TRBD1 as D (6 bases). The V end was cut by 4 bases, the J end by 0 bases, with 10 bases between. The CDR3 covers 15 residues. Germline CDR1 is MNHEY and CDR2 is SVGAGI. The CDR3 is CASSSGTTSNQPQHF. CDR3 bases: TGTGCCAGCAGTTCGGGGACAACTAGCAATCAGCCCCAGCATTTT.

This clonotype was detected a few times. This chain's CDR3 is CSVVPVNSYEQYF. The CDR3 DNA reads as TGCAGCGTTGTGCCAGTGAACTCCTACGAGCAGTACTTC. The chain combines TRBV29-1 with TRBJ2-7, with no clear D. The germline V and J ends were trimmed by 4 bases and 0 bases, with 10 bases remaining between them. Germline values: CDR1 SQVTM, CDR2 ANQGSEA. This CDR3 comprises 13 residues.

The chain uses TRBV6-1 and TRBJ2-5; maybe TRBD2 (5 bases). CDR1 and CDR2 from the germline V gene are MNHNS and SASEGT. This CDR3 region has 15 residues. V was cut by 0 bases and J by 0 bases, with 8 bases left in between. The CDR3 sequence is CASSEAAGDQETQYF. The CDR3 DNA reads TGTGCCAGCAGTGAAGCTGCCGGGGACCAAGAGACCCAGTACTTC.

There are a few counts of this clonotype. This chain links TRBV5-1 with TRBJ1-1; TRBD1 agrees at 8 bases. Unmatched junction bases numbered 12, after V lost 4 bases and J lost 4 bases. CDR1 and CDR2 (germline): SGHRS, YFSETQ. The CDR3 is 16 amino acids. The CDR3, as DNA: TGCGCCAGCAGCCCGAGTGAGACAGGGGAAAGCACTGAAGCTTTCTTT. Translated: CASSPSETGESTEAFF.

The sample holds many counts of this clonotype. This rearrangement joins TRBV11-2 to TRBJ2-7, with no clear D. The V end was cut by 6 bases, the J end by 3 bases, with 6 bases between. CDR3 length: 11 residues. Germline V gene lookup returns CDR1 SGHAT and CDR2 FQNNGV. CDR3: CASSSYYEQYF. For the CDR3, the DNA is TGTGCCAGCAGTTCATACTACGAGCAGTACTTC.

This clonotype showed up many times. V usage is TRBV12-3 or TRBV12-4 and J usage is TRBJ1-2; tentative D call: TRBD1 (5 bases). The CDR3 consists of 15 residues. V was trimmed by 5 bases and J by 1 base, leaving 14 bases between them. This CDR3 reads CASSPLSGHNYGYTF. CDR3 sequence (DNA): TGTGCCAGCAGTCCCCTTTCGGGGCATAACTATGGCTACACCTTC.

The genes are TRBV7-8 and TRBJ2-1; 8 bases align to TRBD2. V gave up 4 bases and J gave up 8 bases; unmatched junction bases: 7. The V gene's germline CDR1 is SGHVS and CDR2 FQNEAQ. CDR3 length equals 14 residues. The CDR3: CASSSFGGAYEQFF. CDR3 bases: TGTGCCAGCAGCTCCTTCGGGGGGGCCTATGAGCAGTTCTTC.

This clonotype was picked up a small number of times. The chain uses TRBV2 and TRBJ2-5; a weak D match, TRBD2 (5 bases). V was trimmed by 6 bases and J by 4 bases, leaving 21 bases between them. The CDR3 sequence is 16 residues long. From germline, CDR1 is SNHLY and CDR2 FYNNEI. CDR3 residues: CASSGRLQSAGETQYF. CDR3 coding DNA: TGTGCCAGCAGCGGACGCCTCCAGAGTGCGGGAGAGACCCAGTACTTC.

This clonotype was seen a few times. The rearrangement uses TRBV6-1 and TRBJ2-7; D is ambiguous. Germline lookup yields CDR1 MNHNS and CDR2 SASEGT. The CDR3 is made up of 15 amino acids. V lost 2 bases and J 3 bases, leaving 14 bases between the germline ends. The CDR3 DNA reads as TGTGCCAGCAGTGAATACGACGGGTGGTTCTACGAGCAGTACTTC. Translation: CASSEYDGWFYEQYF.

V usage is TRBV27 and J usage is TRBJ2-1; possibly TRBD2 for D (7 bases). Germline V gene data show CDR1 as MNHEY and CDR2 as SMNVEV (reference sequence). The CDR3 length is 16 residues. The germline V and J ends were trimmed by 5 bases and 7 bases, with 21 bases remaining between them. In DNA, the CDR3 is TGTGCCAGCAGTGAACGGGGGGCCTTAACGACAAATGAGCAGTTCTTC. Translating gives CASSERGALTTNEQFF.

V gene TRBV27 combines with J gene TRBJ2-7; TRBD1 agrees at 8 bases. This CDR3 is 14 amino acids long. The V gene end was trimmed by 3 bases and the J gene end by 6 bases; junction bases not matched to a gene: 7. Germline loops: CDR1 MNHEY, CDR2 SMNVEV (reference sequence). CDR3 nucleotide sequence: TGTGCCAGCAGTTTGACAGGGGTGGCTGGCGAGCAGTACTTC. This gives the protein CASSLTGVAGEQYF.

The CDR3 DNA is TGTGCCAGCAGCGACTTGGATTGGGACAGGGGGACCAGCTCCTATAATTCACCCCTCCACTTT. This encodes CASSDLDWDRGTSSYNSPLHF. The chain is built from TRBV11-2 and TRBJ1-6, with 11 bases fitting TRBD1. Germline assignment: CDR1 SGHAT and CDR2 FQNNGV. This CDR3 region has 21 residues. After removal of 5 bases from V and 0 bases from J, the junction contained 15 bases not matched to a gene.

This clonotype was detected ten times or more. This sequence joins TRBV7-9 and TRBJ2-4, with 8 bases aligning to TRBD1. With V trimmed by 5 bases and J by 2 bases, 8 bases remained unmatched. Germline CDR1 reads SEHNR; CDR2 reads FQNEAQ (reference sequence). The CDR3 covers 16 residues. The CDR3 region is CASSRQGMATKNIQYF. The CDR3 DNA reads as TGTGCCAGCAGCAGACAGGGGATGGCGACCAAAAACATTCAGTACTTC.

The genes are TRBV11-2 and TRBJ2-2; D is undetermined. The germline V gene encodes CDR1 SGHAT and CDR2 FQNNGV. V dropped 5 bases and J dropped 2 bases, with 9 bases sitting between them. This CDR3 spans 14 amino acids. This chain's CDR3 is CASSPNTNTGELFF. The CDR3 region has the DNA TGTGCCAGCAGCCCAAATACAAACACCGGGGAGCTGTTTTTT.